One and the same sample provided the 15 T cell receptor beta chains below, sequenced in a study of blood T cell repertoires in COVID-19. Repertoires were generated with immunoSEQ multiplex PCR, while TCRdb's copy carries only in-frame clones and drops some. The sample shows 380,000 or so clones, about 90% of them seen only once. Sequencing used PBMCs or T cells enriched from blood (not recorded which). All receptors derive from a man aged 30-40 years who had recovered from COVID-19.

The V and J genes are TRBV5-4 and TRBJ2-5; 11 bases agree with TRBD1. CDR1 SGHNT and CDR2 YYREEE come from the germline V gene (reference sequence). CDR3 length equals 15 residues. Trimming cost V 4 bases and J 5 bases; bases outside gene matches: 7. The CDR3 sequence: CASSEDRGRGETQYF. CDR3 sequence (DNA): TGTGCCAGCAGCGAGGACAGGGGGCGCGGGGAGACCCAGTACTTC. The full variable domain, its missing parts supplied by reference TRBV5-4 and TRBJ2-5, is ETGVTQSPTHLIKTRGQQVTLRCSSQSGHNTVSWYQQALGQGPQFIFQYYREEENGRGNFPPRFSGLQFPNYSSELNVNALELDDSALYLCASSEDRGRGETQYFGPGTRLLVL.

The chain recombines TRBV27 with TRBJ1-5; D unresolved. Trimming stripped 5 bases from V and 7 bases from J, with 21 bases between. Germline CDR1 is MNHEY and CDR2 is SMNVEV (reference sequence). CDR3 length equals 16 residues. The CDR3 DNA reads TGTGCCAGCAGTCAAAACTCGGACCCAAGAGGGCAGCCCCAGCATTTT. Protein sequence: CASSQNSDPRGQPQHF.

The chain recombines TRBV4-1 with TRBJ2-1; 12 bases map to TRBD2. The CDR3 contains 16 residues. J was trimmed by 0 bases and V by 6 bases; bases with no gene match: 3. Germline values: CDR1 MGHRA, CDR2 YSYEKL. The CDR3 DNA reads TGCGCCAGCAGACGGACTAGCGGGGACTCCTACAATGAGCAGTTCTTC. Amino acids: CASRRTSGDSYNEQFF.

V gene TRBV5-5 combines with J gene TRBJ1-1, with D perhaps TRBD1 (5 bases). The CDR3 is made up of 14 amino acids. The V gene lost 4 bases and the J gene lost 0 bases, with 10 bases spanning the gap. Germline V gives CDR1 SGHKS, CDR2 YYEKEE (reference sequence). CDR3 in amino acids: CASSQGNLNTEAFF. CDR3 in DNA: TGTGCCAGCAGCCAGGGTAATCTGAACACTGAAGCTTTCTTT.

The V gene is TRBV12-3 or TRBV12-4, the J gene TRBJ1-4, with unresolved D. The CDR3 is made up of 13 amino acids. V lost 6 bases, J lost 7 bases, and 12 bases lay in between. The CDR3 spells CASSRPRGEKLFF. CDR3 DNA sequence: TGTGCCAGCAGCCGTCCTCGAGGTGAAAAACTGTTTTTT.

For the CDR3, the DNA is TGTGCCAGCAGCTTCCGACAGGGTGGCACCGGGGAGCTGTTTTTT. Amino acid sequence: CASSFRQGGTGELFF. The rearrangement joins TRBV3-1 (or the pseudogene TRBV3-2) to TRBJ2-2; 7 nucleotides line up with TRBD1. The CDR3 consists of 15 residues. Germline loops: CDR1 LGHDT, CDR2 YNNKEL (reference sequence). V shed 5 bases and J 4 bases; nucleotides not matched to a gene: 7.

This chain joins TRBV2 and TRBJ1-4, with 9 bases matching TRBD1. The J segment lost 5 bases and the V segment lost 3 bases, leaving 7 bases of the junction unmatched. The germline V gene encodes CDR1 SNHLY and CDR2 FYNNEI. The CDR3 sequence is 16 residues long. Here the CDR3 reads CASSELGGQGNEKLFF. For the CDR3, the DNA is TGTGCCAGCAGTGAGTTAGGAGGACAGGGGAATGAAAAACTGTTTTTT.

This rearrangement joins TRBV6-6 to TRBJ2-7; D might be TRBD1 (6 bases). The CDR3 contains 15 residues. Germline V gene data show CDR1 as MNHNY and CDR2 as SVGAGI (reference sequence). Trimming removed 0 bases from V and 2 bases from J, with 11 bases in between. The CDR3 reads CASSYSRGTTYEQYF. The CDR3 bases are TGTGCCAGCAGTTACTCGAGGGGGACAACCTACGAGCAGTACTTC.

The chain has TRBV5-1 and TRBJ1-4, with 7 positions matching TRBD1. The CDR3 is 15 residues long. J was trimmed by 3 bases and V by 0 bases; bases with no gene match: 2. Germline assignment: CDR1 SGHRS and CDR2 YFSETQ. The CDR3 sequence is CASSLEGAPNEKLFF. CDR3 coding DNA: TGCGCCAGCAGCTTGGAGGGGGCGCCTAATGAAAAACTGTTTTTT.

The rearrangement joins TRBV6-5 to TRBJ1-1; TRBD1 aligns across 7 bases. The junction had 3 bases not matched to a gene; V was cut back by 4 bases and J by 1 base. The CDR3 is 14 amino acids. Looked up from germline, CDR1 is MNHEY and CDR2 is SVGAGI. The CDR3 sequence is CASSWGQSNTEAFF. As DNA, the CDR3 is TGTGCCAGCAGTTGGGGACAGTCGAACACTGAAGCTTTCTTT.

V is TRBV10-3 and J is TRBJ2-7; tentatively, D is TRBD1 (5 bases). Trimming took off 2 bases at V and 0 bases at J, with 20 bases between the two ends. CDR3 size: 18 residues. Per germline, CDR1 ENHRY and CDR2 SYGVKD. The CDR3 sequence: CAISETTVDTRSSYEQYF. The CDR3 bases are TGTGCCATCAGTGAGACGACAGTGGATACGCGTAGCTCCTACGAGCAGTACTTC.

The chain combines TRBV12-5 with TRBJ2-5; possibly TRBD2 for D (5 bases). Trimming cost V 5 bases and J 5 bases, with 18 bases left between them. Germline CDR1 LGHNT, CDR2 FRNRAP. The CDR3 contains 15 residues. For the CDR3, the DNA is TGTGCTAGTGGTCTCCCAACGTGGAGGCAGGAGACCCAGTACTTC. It specifies CASGLPTWRQETQYF.

This clone was seen a single time. This chain uses TRBV4-3 with TRBJ2-1; 8 bases agree with TRBD2. Germline V CDR1 and CDR2: LGHNA, YSLEER. With V trimmed by 4 bases and J by 10 bases, 6 bases remained unmatched. The CDR3 extends over 13 amino acids. The CDR3 sequence is CASSPTSGREQFF. The CDR3 DNA reads TGCGCCAGCAGCCCCACTAGCGGACGAGAGCAGTTCTTC.

CDR3 residues: CASSQSGNAGNTIYF. The CDR3 nucleotides read TGTGCCAGCTCACAATCCGGGAATGCAGGAAACACCATATATTTT. The genes are TRBV18 and TRBJ1-3; no clear D. Germline V gene lookup returns CDR1 KGHSH and CDR2 LQKENI. The CDR3 has 15 amino acids. V was cut by 4 bases and J by 4 bases, with 14 bases left in between.

This rearrangement joins TRBV27 to TRBJ2-7; 9 nucleotides match TRBD2. V trimming: 6 bases; J trimming: 2 bases; junction bases outside the gene matches: 5. This CDR3 spans 14 amino acids. The germline CDR1 and CDR2 sequences are MNHEY and SMNVEV (reference sequence). The CDR3 spells CASRRAGGPYEQYF. CDR3 sequence (DNA): TGTGCCAGCAGGAGAGCGGGGGGCCCCTACGAGCAGTACTTC.